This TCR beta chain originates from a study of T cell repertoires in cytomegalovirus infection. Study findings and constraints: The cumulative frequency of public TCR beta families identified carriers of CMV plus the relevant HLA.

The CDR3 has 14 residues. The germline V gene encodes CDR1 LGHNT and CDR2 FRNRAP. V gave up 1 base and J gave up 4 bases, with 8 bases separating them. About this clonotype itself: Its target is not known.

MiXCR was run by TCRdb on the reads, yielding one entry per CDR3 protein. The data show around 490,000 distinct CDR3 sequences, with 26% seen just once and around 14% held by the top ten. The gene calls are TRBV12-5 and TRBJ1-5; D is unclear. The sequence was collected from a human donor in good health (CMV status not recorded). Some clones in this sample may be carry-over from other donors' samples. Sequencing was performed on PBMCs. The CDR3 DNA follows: TGTGCTAGTGGTTTGGCCCTTCGTAATCAGCCCCAGCATTTT. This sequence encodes CASGLALRNQPQHF. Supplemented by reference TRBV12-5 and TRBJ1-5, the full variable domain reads DARVTQTPRHKVTEMGQEVTMRCQPILGHNTVFWYRQTMMQGLELLAYFRNRAPLDDSGMPKDRFSAEMPDATLATLKIQPSEPRDSAVYFCASGLALRNQPQHFGDGTRLSIL.